One sample yielded the 27 T cell receptor beta chains listed below, sequenced in a study of OX40 agonist ivuxolimab in advanced cancers. Data came from immunoSEQ multiplex PCR; TCRdb stores just in-frame clones and leaves some out. The repertoire holds 65,000 to 75,000 clones, with approximately 78% as singletons. The material was CD4+ or CD8+ T cells sorted from blood, obtained in a trial of the OX40 agonist ivuxolimab. These receptors were collected from an adult with an advanced solid tumor such as melanoma, head and neck, liver or kidney cancer.

The chain has TRBV11-2 and TRBJ2-7; 8 bases fit TRBD1. The V segment lost 1 base and the J segment 4 bases; nucleotides outside the gene matches: 12. The CDR3 is 17 amino acids. Germline CDR1 SGHAT, CDR2 FQNNGV. CDR3 sequence (DNA): TGTGCCAGCAGCTTAGTCGGGGGACAGGCCAGACGGTACGAGCAGTACTTC. It translates to CASSLVGGQARRYEQYF.

This clone has more than one count but fewer than ten. The chain employs TRBV4-2 and TRBJ2-5; 13 bases line up with TRBD2. Germline CDR1 and CDR2: LGHNA and YNFKEQ. Trimming cost V 1 base and J 5 bases; bases outside gene matches: 10. The CDR3 loop spans 18 amino acids. CDR3 nucleotide sequence: TGTGCCAGCAGCCAAGCCGGACTAGCGGGAGTGGCCGGGGAGACCCAGTACTTC. Translating it yields CASSQAGLAGVAGETQYF.

This rearrangement joins TRBV10-2 to TRBJ1-2; TRBD1 agrees at 10 bases. Trimming removed 3 bases from V and 5 bases from J; junction bases left unmatched: 6. The CDR3 has 15 amino acids. Germline CDR1 reads WSHSY; CDR2 reads SAAADI. This chain's CDR3 is CASSDVRQGAYGYTF. The CDR3 bases are TGCGCCAGCAGTGATGTCAGACAGGGGGCTTATGGCTACACCTTC.

This clone appeared a single time. The chain carries TRBV19 and TRBJ2-3, with 7 bases lining up with TRBD2. The CDR3 has 17 amino acids. Germline CDR1 LNHDA, CDR2 SQIVND (reference sequence). The V segment lost 5 bases and the J segment 0 bases; nucleotides outside the gene matches: 11. CDR3: CASSPRGVGGSTDTQYF. CDR3 DNA: TGTGCCAGTAGTCCTCGGGGTGTGGGGGGGAGCACAGATACGCAGTATTTT. The full variable domain, with the rest looked up from reference TRBV19 and TRBJ2-3, is DGGITQSPKYLFRKEGQNVTLSCEQNLNHDAMYWYRQDPGQGLRLIYYSQIVNDFQKGDIAEGYSVSREKKESFPLTVTSAQKNPTAFYLCASSPRGVGGSTDTQYFGPGTRLTVL.

CDR3 residues: CASNAGEPCEQYV. The CDR3 coding sequence is TGCGCCAGCAATGCAGGGGAGCCGTGCGAGCAGTACGTC. This sequence joins TRBV10-1 and TRBJ2-7; the D gene is possibly TRBD1 (6 bases). The CDR3 consists of 13 residues. V was pared by 7 bases and J by 6 bases, with 16 bases between. Germline V gene lookup returns CDR1 WNHNN and CDR2 SYGVQD (reference sequence).

This rearrangement joins TRBV27 to TRBJ2-2; no definite D call. This CDR3 spans 14 amino acids. V was cut by 1 base and J by 6 bases, with 9 bases left in between. Germline CDR1 reads MNHEY; CDR2 reads SMNVEV (reference sequence). CDR3 nucleotide sequence: TGTGCCAGCAGTTTATATAGGAGTGCCGGGGAGCTGTTTTTT. Encoded protein: CASSLYRSAGELFF.

The CDR3 loop reads CASSFRLAGMDTQYF. In DNA form, the CDR3 reads TGTGCCAGCAGCTTCCGACTAGCGGGGATGGATACGCAGTATTTT. The J gene is TRBJ2-3, the V gene TRBV5-4; 11 bases align to TRBD2. The CDR3 is made up of 15 amino acids. Germline V gene lookup returns CDR1 SGHNT and CDR2 YYREEE (reference sequence). Trimming at V came to 2 bases and at J to 6 bases, leaving 5 bases not matched to a gene.

V usage is TRBV10-3 and J usage is TRBJ2-7, with D perhaps matching TRBD1 or TRBD2 (5 bases each). Trimming removed 6 bases at V and 4 bases at J, with 16 bases between. CDR3 length: 14 amino acids. CDR1 is ENHRY and CDR2 is SYGVKD in the germline V gene. CDR3 protein: CAIRAGTPGYEQYF. CDR3 DNA sequence: TGTGCCATCAGGGCCGGGACCCCGGGATACGAGCAGTACTTC.

The chain carries TRBV7-2 and TRBJ2-3, with D perhaps TRBD2 (6 bases). The CDR3 runs to 16 residues. The germline V and J ends were trimmed by 4 bases and 0 bases, with 14 bases remaining between them. Germline CDR1 and CDR2: SGHTA and FQGNSA. The CDR3 loop reads CASSYFEGLSTDTQYF. CDR3 DNA sequence: TGTGCCAGCAGCTACTTCGAGGGACTTAGCACAGATACGCAGTATTTT.

The chain couples TRBV6-6 to TRBJ2-1; weak D call: TRBD1 (6 bases). The V gene lost 3 bases and the J gene lost 0 bases, with 12 bases spanning the gap. Per germline, CDR1 MNHNY and CDR2 SVGAGI (reference sequence). The length of the CDR3 is 16 residues. This CDR3 is CASSYSGQTSYNEQFF. CDR3 DNA sequence: TGTGCCAGCAGTTATTCGGGACAAACCTCCTACAATGAGCAGTTCTTC.

The V gene is TRBV5-4, the J gene TRBJ2-2, with TRBD2 matching over 7 bases. Trimming at V came to 1 base and at J to 7 bases, leaving 10 bases not matched to a gene. Germline-derived CDR1 and CDR2 are SGHNT and YYREEE (reference sequence). The CDR3 totals 16 residues. DNA for the CDR3: TGTGCCAGCAGCTTGAGGGGCGGGAGTATGGTCGGGGAGCTGTTTTTT. This codes for CASSLRGGSMVGELFF.

The chain combines TRBV28 with TRBJ2-3; the D is unclear. The V end was cut by 2 bases, the J end by 4 bases, with 7 bases between. The CDR3 has 13 amino acids. Germline loops: CDR1 MDHEN, CDR2 SYDVKM. The CDR3 reads CASSLPVPDTQYF. DNA for the CDR3: TGTGCCAGCAGTTTACCGGTTCCAGATACGCAGTATTTT.

The CDR3, as DNA: TGCGCCAGCAGCCAAGGCCCGGCGGGAGGGGGGGCAGATACGCAGTATTTT. Translation gives CASSQGPAGGGADTQYF. The chain employs TRBV4-3 and TRBJ2-3; 9 bases map to TRBD2. Germline lookup yields CDR1 LGHNA and CDR2 YSLEER. The CDR3 contains 17 residues. V shed 1 base, J shed 4 bases, and the junction held 9 bases outside the gene matches.

The genes are TRBV7-2 and TRBJ2-7, with 7 nucleotides matching TRBD1. The V gene end was trimmed by 2 bases and the J gene end by 4 bases; junction bases not matched to a gene: 8. CDR3 length: 15 amino acids. Germline CDR1 SGHTA, CDR2 FQGNSA. The CDR3, as DNA: TGTGCCAGCAGCTTAACGCCGACAGGGATGTACGAGCAGTACTTC. This gives the protein CASSLTPTGMYEQYF.

The rearrangement joins TRBV5-4 to TRBJ2-3, with 8 nucleotides matching TRBD2. The V and J ends lost 4 bases and 4 bases, in that order; junction bases with no gene match: 8. The CDR3 contains 15 residues. CDR1 SGHNT and CDR2 YYREEE come from the germline V gene (reference sequence). This chain's CDR3 is CASSPTGGRADTQYF. As DNA, the CDR3 is TGTGCCAGCAGCCCGACGGGGGGGCGAGCAGATACGCAGTATTTT.

This rearrangement joins TRBV7-9 to TRBJ2-2, with D perhaps TRBD1 or TRBD2 (5 bases each). Germline V gives CDR1 SEHNR, CDR2 FQNEAQ (reference sequence). This CDR3 region has 15 residues. V was shortened by 5 bases and J by 3 bases, with 13 bases between the two germline ends. The CDR3: CASSPGRWDTGELFF. DNA of the CDR3: TGTGCCAGCAGCCCGGGACGGTGGGACACCGGGGAGCTGTTTTTT. Full variable domain (outside the CDR3, taken from reference TRBV7-9 and TRBJ2-2): DTGVSQNPRHKITKRGQNVTFRCDPISEHNRLYWYRQTLGQGPEFLTYFQNEAQLEKSRLLSDRFSAERPKGSFSTLEIQRTEQGDSAMYLCASSPGRWDTGELFFGEGSRLTVL.

This clone appeared a single time. This rearrangement joins TRBV5-1 to TRBJ2-1, with a weak D call TRBD1 (6 bases). Trimming took off 1 base at V and 2 bases at J, with 10 bases between the two ends. Germline V gene data show CDR1 as SGHRS and CDR2 as YFSETQ. The CDR3 is 15 residues long. The DNA of the CDR3 is TGCGCCAGCAGCTTGACAGGGAGCGCCTACAATGAGCAGTTCTTC. Its protein is CASSLTGSAYNEQFF.

The chain has TRBV2 and TRBJ1-2; 11 bases line up with TRBD1. J lost 6 bases, V lost 9 bases, and 12 bases had no gene match. Per germline, CDR1 SNHLY and CDR2 FYNNEI. The CDR3 has 15 residues. CDR3: CASSTSDRGLDGYTF. In DNA form, the CDR3 reads TGTGCCAGTTCCACCTCGGACAGGGGGCTGGATGGCTACACCTTC. The full variable domain, its missing parts supplied by reference TRBV2 and TRBJ1-2, is EPEVTQTPSHQVTQMGQEVILRCVPISNHLYFYWYRQILGQKVEFLVSFYNNEISEKSEIFDDQFSVERPDGSNFTLKIRSTKLEDSAMYFCASSTSDRGLDGYTFGSGTRLTVV.

The V call is TRBV7-9, the J call TRBJ2-7; possible D gene TRBD2, 8 bases. Germline loops: CDR1 SEHNR, CDR2 FQNEAQ (reference sequence). CDR3 length: 14 residues. V lost 6 bases, J lost 3 bases, and 15 bases lay in between. CDR3 amino acids: CASRIAGTDYEQYF. CDR3 coding DNA: TGTGCCAGCAGGATAGCGGGGACAGACTACGAGCAGTACTTC.

This clone was detected a few times. This chain uses TRBV11-2 with TRBJ1-1, with TRBD1 matching 8 bases. Germline CDR1 and CDR2: SGHAT and FQNNGV. Trimming cost V 1 base and J 5 bases; bases outside gene matches: 3. This CDR3 is built from 14 residues. The CDR3: CASSLVQGATEAFF. In nucleotides, the CDR3 is TGTGCCAGCAGCTTAGTGCAGGGGGCGACTGAAGCTTTCTTT.

The rearrangement joins TRBV11-2 to TRBJ2-1; no definite D call. V was pared by 2 bases and J by 8 bases, with 16 bases between. This CDR3 is 15 amino acids long. Germline CDR1 is SGHAT and CDR2 is FQNNGV. The CDR3 nucleotides are TGTGCCAGCAGCTTAAGGGCTAGTCGCGGCCATGAGCAGTTCTTC. Protein: CASSLRASRGHEQFF.

The chain uses TRBV4-3 and TRBJ1-2; perhaps TRBD1 as D (6 bases). The V gene's germline CDR1 is LGHNA and CDR2 YSLEER. The CDR3 has 14 residues. The V end was cut by 1 base, the J end by 6 bases, with 12 bases between. The CDR3 coding sequence is TGCGCCAGCAGCCAAGCGGGGGGGGCTAATGGCTACACCTTC. Protein: CASSQAGGANGYTF.

The chain carries TRBV7-8 and TRBJ2-7; D may correspond to TRBD1 or TRBD2 (6 bases each). V was pared by 8 bases and J by 5 bases, with 16 bases between. The V gene's germline CDR1 is SGHVS and CDR2 FQNEAQ. The length of the CDR3 is 13 residues. The CDR3 DNA sequence: TGTGCCAGCGGTCGAAGGGGGGTCAACGAGCAGTACTTC. This codes for CASGRRGVNEQYF.

The V and J genes are TRBV11-3 and TRBJ2-1; 9 nucleotides line up with TRBD1. V trimming: 1 base; J trimming: 8 bases; junction bases outside the gene matches: 9. CDR3 length: 16 residues. Per germline, CDR1 SGHNT and CDR2 YENEEA. CDR3 DNA sequence: TGTGCCAGCAGCTTAGGGGACAGGGTGGCAAGAGATGAGCAGTTCTTC. Translated, it gives CASSLGDRVARDEQFF.

The V gene is TRBV5-4, the J gene TRBJ2-7; the match to TRBD1 covers 9 bases. Germline V lookup: CDR1 SGHNT, CDR2 YYREEE (reference sequence). The length of the CDR3 is 16 residues. The V and J ends lost 3 bases and 6 bases, in that order; junction bases with no gene match: 13. CDR3 region: CASSSTGTGRFSEQYV. As DNA, the CDR3 is TGTGCCAGCAGCTCAACCGGGACAGGGAGGTTCTCCGAGCAGTACGTC.

This chain links TRBV2 with TRBJ1-1; D may be TRBD1 (5 bases). V lost 7 bases, J lost 6 bases, and 12 bases lay in between. The CDR3 is 12 residues long. Germline lookup yields CDR1 SNHLY and CDR2 FYNNEI. DNA of the CDR3: TGTGCCAGCAACGGGGGGGGTCCTGAAGCTTTCTTT. Protein sequence: CASNGGGPEAFF.

The J gene is TRBJ2-7, the V gene TRBV28, with D perhaps matching TRBD1 or TRBD2 (6 bases each). Germline V gene lookup returns CDR1 MDHEN and CDR2 SYDVKM. The V and J ends lost 4 bases and 4 bases respectively, with 17 bases between them. This CDR3 is built from 15 residues. The DNA of the CDR3 is TGTGCCAGCAGTTCACCGGGGGCCGCCCAATACGAGCAGTACGTC. Protein product: CASSSPGAAQYEQYV.